The table lists the clone carrying this TCR beta chain with a few counts. The CDR3 covers 13 residues. V was pared by 1 base and J by 11 bases, with 17 bases between. Germline-derived CDR1 and CDR2 are SQVTM and ANQGSEA. This sample was taken from a study of blood T cells in healthy people across ages. Peripheral blood was drawn, roughly 10 milliliters per donor. PCR was performed a second time for roughly 7 to 12 cycles using a sample-barcoded 5' primer and a J-beta primer mix. TCRdb reprocessed the 5' RACE reads with MiXCR, giving one entry per CDR3 protein. The sample lists fewer than 800,000 distinct CDR3 sequences; around half were seen once.

This TCR came from a woman aged 60 to 75 in good health. This rearrangement joins TRBV29-1 to TRBJ2-5, with D hard to call. The sequenced material came from blood. The CDR3 spells CSVEVRHSGVQYF. CDR3 in DNA: TGCAGCGTTGAAGTGAGGCATTCGGGTGTGCAGTACTTC.